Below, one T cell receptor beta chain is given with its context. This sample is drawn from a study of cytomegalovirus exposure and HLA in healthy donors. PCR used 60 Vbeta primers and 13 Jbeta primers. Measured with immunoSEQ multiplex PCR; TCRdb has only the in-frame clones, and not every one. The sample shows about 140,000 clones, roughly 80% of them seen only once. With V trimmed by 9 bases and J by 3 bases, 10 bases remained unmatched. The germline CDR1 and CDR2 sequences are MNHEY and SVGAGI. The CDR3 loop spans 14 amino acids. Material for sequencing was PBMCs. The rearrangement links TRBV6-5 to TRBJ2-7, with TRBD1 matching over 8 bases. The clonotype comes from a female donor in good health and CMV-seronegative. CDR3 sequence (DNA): TGTGCCAGTGGACTCGGGACAGGAGTCTACGAGCAGTACTTC. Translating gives CASGLGTGVYEQYF.